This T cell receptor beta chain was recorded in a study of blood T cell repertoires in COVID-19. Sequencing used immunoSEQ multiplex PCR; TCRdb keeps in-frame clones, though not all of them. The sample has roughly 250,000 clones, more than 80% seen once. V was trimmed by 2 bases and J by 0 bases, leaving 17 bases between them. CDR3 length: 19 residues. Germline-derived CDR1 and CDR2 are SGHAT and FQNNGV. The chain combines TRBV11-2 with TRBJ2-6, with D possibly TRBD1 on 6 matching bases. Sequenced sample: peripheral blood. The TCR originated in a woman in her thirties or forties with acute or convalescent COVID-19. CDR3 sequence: CASSLTQGIVYSGANVLTF. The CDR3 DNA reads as TGTGCCAGCAGCTTAACCCAGGGGATTGTCTACTCTGGGGCCAACGTCCTGACTTTC.